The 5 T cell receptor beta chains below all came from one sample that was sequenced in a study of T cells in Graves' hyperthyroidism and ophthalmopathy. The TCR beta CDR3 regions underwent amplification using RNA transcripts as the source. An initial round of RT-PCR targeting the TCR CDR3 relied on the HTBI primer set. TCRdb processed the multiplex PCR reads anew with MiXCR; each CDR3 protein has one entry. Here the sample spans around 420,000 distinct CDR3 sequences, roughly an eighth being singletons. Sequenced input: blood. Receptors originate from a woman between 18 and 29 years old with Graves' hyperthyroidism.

The CDR3: CASSPSGRADNEQFF. In nucleotides, the CDR3 is TGTGCCAGCAGCCCTAGCGGGAGGGCAGACAATGAGCAGTTCTTC. The rearrangement joins TRBV7-3 to TRBJ2-1; 12 bases are shared with TRBD2. The V gene end was trimmed by 5 bases and the J gene end by 5 bases; junction bases not matched to a gene: 4. Looked up from germline, CDR1 is SGHTA and CDR2 is FQGTGA. The CDR3 totals 15 residues.

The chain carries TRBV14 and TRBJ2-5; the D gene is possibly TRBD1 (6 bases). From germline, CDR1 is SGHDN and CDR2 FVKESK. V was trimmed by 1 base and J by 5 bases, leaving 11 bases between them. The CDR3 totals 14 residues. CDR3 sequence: CASSQGGGGETQYF. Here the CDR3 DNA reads TGTGCCAGCAGCCAAGGTGGGGGCGGGGAGACCCAGTACTTC.

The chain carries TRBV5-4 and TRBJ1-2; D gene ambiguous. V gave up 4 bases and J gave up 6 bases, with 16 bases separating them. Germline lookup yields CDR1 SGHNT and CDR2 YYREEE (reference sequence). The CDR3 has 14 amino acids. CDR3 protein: CASSPAVGMDGYTF. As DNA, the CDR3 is TGTGCCAGCAGCCCGGCGGTCGGAATGGATGGCTACACCTTC.

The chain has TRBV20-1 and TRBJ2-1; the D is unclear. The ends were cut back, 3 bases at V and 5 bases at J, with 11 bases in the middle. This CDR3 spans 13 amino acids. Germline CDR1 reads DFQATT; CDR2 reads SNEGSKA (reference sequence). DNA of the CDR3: TGCAGTGCTAGTGGCCTACGGGACAATGAGCAGTTCTTC. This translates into CSASGLRDNEQFF.

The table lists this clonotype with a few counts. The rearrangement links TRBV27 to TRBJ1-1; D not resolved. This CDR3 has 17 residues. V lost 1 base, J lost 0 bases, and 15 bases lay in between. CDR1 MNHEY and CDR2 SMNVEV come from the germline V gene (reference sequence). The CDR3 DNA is TGTGCCAGCAGTTTATGGTTTAGCGACACCCTGAACACTGAAGCTTTCTTT. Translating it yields CASSLWFSDTLNTEAFF.